This is a list of T cell receptor beta chains from one sample in a study of blood T cell repertoires in COVID-19. Repertoires were generated with immunoSEQ multiplex PCR, while TCRdb's copy carries only in-frame clones and drops some. The sample has fewer than 110,000 clones, 89% seen once; the top ten hold about 5.3%. The sequencing sample was made of peripheral blood. These receptors were collected from a man aged 40-49 years with active or convalescent COVID-19. CDR3s leave out the opening cysteine and the closing phenylalanine or tryptophan. Fields, in order: CDR3 protein, D gene, J gene, V gene. D genes are given only for firm matches.

ASSTQGQWGHSGNTIY,NA,TRBJ1-3,TRBV14
ASQMGQGAGAF,TRBD1,TRBJ1-1,TRBV2
ASSMWAGVQETQY,TRBD2,TRBJ2-5,TRBV7-3
ASSTRPAKGQASYYEQY,TRBD1,TRBJ2-7,TRBV19
ASSIDATSTGELF,NA,TRBJ2-2,TRBV19
ASSPILARVEF,NA,TRBJ2-1,TRBV6-5
ASSLRQGALSYNEQF,TRBD1,TRBJ2-1,TRBV5-4
ASSSDRGDYEQY,TRBD1,TRBJ2-7,TRBV5-1
ASSYGQSNEKLF,NA,TRBJ1-4,TRBV6-5
ASSEPGLAAYEQY,TRBD2,TRBJ2-7,TRBV6-1
ASRRGLVYGYT,TRBD1,TRBJ1-2,TRBV6-5
ASSYSTGSNYGYT,NA,TRBJ1-2,TRBV6-5
ASSLGPNEKLF,NA,TRBJ1-4,TRBV5-4
ASSELISVYGYT,NA,TRBJ1-2,TRBV18
ASSSRDRDGYT,TRBD1,TRBJ1-2,TRBV19
AWGGGGEQY,NA,TRBJ2-7,TRBV30